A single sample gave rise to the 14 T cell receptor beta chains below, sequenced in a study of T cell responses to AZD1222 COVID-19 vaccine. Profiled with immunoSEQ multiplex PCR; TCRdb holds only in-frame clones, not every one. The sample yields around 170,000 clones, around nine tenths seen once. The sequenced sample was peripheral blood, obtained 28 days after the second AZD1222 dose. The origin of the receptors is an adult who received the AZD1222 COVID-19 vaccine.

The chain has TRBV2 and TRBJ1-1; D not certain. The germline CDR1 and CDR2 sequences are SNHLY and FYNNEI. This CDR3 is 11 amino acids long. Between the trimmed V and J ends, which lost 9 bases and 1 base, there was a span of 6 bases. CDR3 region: CARLENTEAFF. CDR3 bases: TGTGCCAGGCTGGAGAACACTGAAGCTTTCTTT.

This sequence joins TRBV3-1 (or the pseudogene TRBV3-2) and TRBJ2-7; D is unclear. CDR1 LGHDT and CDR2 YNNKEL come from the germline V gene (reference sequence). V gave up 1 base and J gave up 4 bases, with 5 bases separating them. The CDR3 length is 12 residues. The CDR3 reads CASSQAIYEQYF. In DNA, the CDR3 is TGTGCCAGCAGCCAAGCTATTTACGAGCAGTACTTC.

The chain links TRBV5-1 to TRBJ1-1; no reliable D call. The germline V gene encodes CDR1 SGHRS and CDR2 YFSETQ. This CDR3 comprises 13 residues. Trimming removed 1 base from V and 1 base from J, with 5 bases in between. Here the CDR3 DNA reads TGCGCCAGCAGCTTGCGGTGGAACACTGAAGCTTTCTTT. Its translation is CASSLRWNTEAFF.

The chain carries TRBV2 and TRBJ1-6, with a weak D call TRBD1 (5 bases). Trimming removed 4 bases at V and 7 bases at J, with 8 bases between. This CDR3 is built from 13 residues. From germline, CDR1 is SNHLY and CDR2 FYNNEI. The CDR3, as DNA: TGTGCCAGCAGTGGAGGGACCAATTCACCCCTCCACTTT. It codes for CASSGGTNSPLHF.

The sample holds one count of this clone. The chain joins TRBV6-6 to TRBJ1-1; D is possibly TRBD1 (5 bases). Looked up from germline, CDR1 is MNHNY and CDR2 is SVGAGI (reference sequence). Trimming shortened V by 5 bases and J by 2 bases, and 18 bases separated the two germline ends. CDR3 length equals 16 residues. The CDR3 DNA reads TGTGCCAGCAGTCGACCTAACGGGGGGTATAACACTGAAGCTTTCTTT. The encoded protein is CASSRPNGGYNTEAFF.

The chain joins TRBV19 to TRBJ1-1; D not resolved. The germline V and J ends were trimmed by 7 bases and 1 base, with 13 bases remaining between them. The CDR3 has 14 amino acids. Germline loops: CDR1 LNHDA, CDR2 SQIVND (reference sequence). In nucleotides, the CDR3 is TGTGCCAGTAAGGTGTTTCGGTCGAACACTGAAGCTTTCTTT. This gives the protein CASKVFRSNTEAFF.

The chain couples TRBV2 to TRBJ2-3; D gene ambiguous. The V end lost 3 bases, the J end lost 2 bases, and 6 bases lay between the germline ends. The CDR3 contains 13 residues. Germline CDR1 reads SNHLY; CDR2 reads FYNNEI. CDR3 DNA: TGTGCCAGCAGTGAGGGCTCCACAGATACGCAGTATTTT. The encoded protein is CASSEGSTDTQYF.

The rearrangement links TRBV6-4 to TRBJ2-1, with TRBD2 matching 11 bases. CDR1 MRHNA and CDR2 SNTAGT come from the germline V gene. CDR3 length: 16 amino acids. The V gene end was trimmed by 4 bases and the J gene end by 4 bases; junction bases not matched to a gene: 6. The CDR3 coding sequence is TGTGCCAGCAGTGTCTCTAGCGGGGGGCTGTACAATGAGCAGTTCTTC. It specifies CASSVSSGGLYNEQFF.

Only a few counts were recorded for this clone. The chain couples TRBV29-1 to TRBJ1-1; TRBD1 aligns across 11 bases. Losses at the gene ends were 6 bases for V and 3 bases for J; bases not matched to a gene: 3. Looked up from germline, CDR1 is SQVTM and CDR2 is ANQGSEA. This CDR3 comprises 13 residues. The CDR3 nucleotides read TGCAGCGTCCGGACAGGGGGCCACACTGAAGCTTTCTTT. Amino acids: CSVRTGGHTEAFF.

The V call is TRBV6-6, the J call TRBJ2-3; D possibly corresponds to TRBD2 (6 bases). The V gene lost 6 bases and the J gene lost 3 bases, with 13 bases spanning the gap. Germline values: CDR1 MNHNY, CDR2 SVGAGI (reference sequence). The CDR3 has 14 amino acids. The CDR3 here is CASRAGFRTDTQYF. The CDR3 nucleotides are TGTGCCAGCAGGGCGGGGTTCAGAACAGATACGCAGTATTTT.

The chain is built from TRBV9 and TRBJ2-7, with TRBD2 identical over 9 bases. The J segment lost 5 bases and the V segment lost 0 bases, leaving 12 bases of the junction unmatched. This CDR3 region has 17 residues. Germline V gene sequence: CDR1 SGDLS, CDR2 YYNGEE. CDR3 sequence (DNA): TGTGCCAGCAGCGTAGGAGGGGGGACTAGCCGAGGGAACGAGCAGTACTTC. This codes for CASSVGGGTSRGNEQYF. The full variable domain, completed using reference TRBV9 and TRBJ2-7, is DSGVTQTPKHLITATGQRVTLRCSPRSGDLSVYWYQQSLDQGLQFLIQYYNGEERAKGNILERFSAQQFPDLHSELNLSSLELGDSALYFCASSVGGGTSRGNEQYFGPGTRLTVT.

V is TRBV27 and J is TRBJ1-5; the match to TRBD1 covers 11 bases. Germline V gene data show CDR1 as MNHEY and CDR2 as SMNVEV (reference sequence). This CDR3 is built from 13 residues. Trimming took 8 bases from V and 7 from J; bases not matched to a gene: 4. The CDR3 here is CASPGTGGQPQHF. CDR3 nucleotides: TGTGCCAGCCCCGGGACAGGGGGGCAGCCCCAGCATTTT.

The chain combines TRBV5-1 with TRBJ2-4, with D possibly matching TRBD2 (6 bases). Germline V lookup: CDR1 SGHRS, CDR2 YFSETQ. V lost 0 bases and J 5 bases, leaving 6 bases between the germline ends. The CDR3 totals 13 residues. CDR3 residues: CASSLGGENIQYF. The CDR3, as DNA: TGCGCCAGCAGCTTGGGCGGGGAAAACATTCAGTACTTC.

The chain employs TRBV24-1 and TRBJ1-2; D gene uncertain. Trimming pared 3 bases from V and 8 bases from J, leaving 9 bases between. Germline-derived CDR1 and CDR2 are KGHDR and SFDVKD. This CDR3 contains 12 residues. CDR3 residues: CATSDTLGGYTF. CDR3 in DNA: TGTGCCACCAGTGATACCCTGGGGGGCTACACCTTC.